This T cell receptor (beta chain) was identified during a study of shared clonotypes between healthy human individuals. Study-level results: Rarefaction gave evidence that sorted-subset sequencing remained incomplete despite large depth.

Clones were sequenced by immunoSEQ multiplex PCR, and TCRdb holds only the in-frame ones, with some missing. The sample shows about 1,800,000 clones, roughly 94% of them seen only once. As for this clone: Its antigen remains unidentified.

Per germline, CDR1 MNHEY and CDR2 SMNVEV (reference sequence). J was trimmed by 4 bases and V by 2 bases; bases with no gene match: 1. This CDR3 is 15 amino acids long. CD45RO-negative, CCR7-positively selected cells formed the naive CD8 fraction, excluding terminally differentiated effector memory CD45RA+ cells. Donors comprised only Caucasian adults living in Nashville, Tennessee. The gene calls are TRBV27 and TRBJ2-2, with 10 bases aligning to TRBD2. The sequence came from a man aged 18 to 35 in good health. The sequencing sample was made of naive CD8+ T cells sorted from blood. The DNA of the CDR3 is TGTGCCAGCAGTTTAATAGCGGGAGGCACCGGGGAGCTGTTTTTT. This encodes CASSLIAGGTGELFF.